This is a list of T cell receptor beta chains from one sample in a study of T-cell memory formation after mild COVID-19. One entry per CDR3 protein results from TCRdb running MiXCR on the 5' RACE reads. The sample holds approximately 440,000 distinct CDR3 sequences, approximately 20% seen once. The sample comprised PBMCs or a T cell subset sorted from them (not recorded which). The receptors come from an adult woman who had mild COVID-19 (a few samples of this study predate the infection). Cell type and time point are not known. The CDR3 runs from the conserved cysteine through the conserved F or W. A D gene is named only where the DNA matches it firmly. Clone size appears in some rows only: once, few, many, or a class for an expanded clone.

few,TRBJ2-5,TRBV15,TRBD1,CATSPGTGVETQYF,TGTGCCACCAGCCCCGGGACAGGGGTTGAGACCCAGTACTTC
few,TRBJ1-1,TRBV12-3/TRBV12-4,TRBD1,CASRHRGLKPSNTEAFF,TGTGCCAGCAGGCACAGGGGCCTCAAGCCCAGTAACACTGAAGCTTTCTTT
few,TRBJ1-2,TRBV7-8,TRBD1,CASSLADRGHRDGYTF,TGTGCCAGCAGCTTAGCGGACAGGGGGCATCGGGATGGCTACACCTTC
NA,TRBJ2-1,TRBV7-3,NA,CASSLMGGFSYNEQFF,TGTGCCAGCAGCTTAATGGGGGGATTCTCCTACAATGAGCAGTTCTTC
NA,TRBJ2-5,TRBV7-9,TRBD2,CASSSGLAGGPFFETQYF,TGTGCCAGCAGCTCGGGACTAGCGGGGGGGCCGTTTTTTGAGACCCAGTACTTC
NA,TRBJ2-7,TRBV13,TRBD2,CASSLTSGNSYEQYF,TGTGCCAGCAGCCTAACTAGCGGGAACTCCTACGAGCAGTACTTC
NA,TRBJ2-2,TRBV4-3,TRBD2,CASSQGGLAGNTGELFF,TGCGCCAGCAGCCAGGGTGGACTAGCGGGAAACACCGGGGAGCTGTTTTTT
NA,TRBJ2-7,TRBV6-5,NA,CASSKGGRYEQYF,TGTGCCAGCAGTAAAGGAGGCCGGTACGAGCAGTACTTC
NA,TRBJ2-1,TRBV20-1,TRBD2,CSAREPAGGYNEQFF,TGCAGTGCTAGAGAGCCAGCGGGGGGATACAATGAGCAGTTCTTC
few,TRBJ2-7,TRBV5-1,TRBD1,CASSLGGTGASYEQYF,TGCGCCAGCAGCTTGGGCGGGACAGGGGCCTCCTACGAGCAGTACTTC
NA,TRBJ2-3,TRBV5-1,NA,CASGRELTDTQYF,TGCGCCAGCGGCCGGGAACTCACAGATACGCAGTATTTT
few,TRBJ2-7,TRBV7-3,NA,CASSRTEINYEQYF,TGTGCCAGCAGCCGAACAGAGATAAACTACGAGCAGTACTTC
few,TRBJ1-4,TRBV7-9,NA,CASSRQASNEKLFF,TGTGCCAGCAGCCGACAGGCATCTAATGAAAAACTGTTTTTT
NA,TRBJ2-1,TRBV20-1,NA,CSARVGSGSYNEQFF,TGCAGTGCTAGAGTCGGCAGCGGATCCTACAATGAGCAGTTCTTC
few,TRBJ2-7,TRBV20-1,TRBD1,CSARENRGFSYEQYF,TGCAGTGCTAGAGAGAACAGGGGGTTCTCCTACGAGCAGTACTTC
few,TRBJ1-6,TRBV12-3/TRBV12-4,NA,CASSPFGNAGNSPLHF,TGTGCCAGCAGTCCTTTTGGTAACGCCGGTAATTCACCCCTCCACTTT
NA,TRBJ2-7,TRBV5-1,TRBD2,CASSLEAGFSYEQYF,TGCGCCAGCAGCTTGGAAGCGGGGTTCTCCTACGAGCAGTACTTC
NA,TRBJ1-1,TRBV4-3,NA,CASSQAASTEAFF,TGCGCCAGCAGCCAAGCAGCTTCCACTGAAGCTTTCTTT
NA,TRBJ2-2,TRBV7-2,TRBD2,CARTGLASTGELFF,TGTGCCAGAACCGGACTAGCGAGCACCGGGGAGCTGTTTTTT
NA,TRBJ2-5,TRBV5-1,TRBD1,CASSLPTGVGETQYF,TGCGCCAGCAGCTTGCCGACAGGGGTAGGGGAGACCCAGTACTTC
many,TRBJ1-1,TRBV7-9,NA,CASSADTEAFF,TGTGCCAGCAGCGCGGACACTGAAGCTTTCTTT
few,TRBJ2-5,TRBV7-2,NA,CASGVWEETQYF,TGTGCCAGTGGGGTGTGGGAGGAGACCCAGTACTTC
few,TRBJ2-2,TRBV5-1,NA,CASSSRGSDTGELFF,TGCGCCAGCAGCTCCAGGGGATCGGACACCGGGGAGCTGTTTTTT
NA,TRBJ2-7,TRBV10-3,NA,CAISPSAGEQYF,TGTGCCATCAGCCCGTCGGCGGGCGAGCAGTACTTC
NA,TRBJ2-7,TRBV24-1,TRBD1,CATSDGQGATPYEQYF,TGTGCCACCAGTGATGGACAGGGGGCTACACCCTACGAGCAGTACTTC
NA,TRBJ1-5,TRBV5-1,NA,CASSLSGGGLQPQHF,TGCGCCAGCAGCTTGAGCGGCGGGGGTTTGCAGCCCCAGCATTTT
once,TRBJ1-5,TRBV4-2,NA,CASSQEFGNQPQHF,TGTGCCAGCAGCCAAGAATTTGGCAATCAGCCCCAGCATTTT
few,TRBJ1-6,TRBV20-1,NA,CSARAGPGSPLHF,TGCAGTGCTAGAGCTGGGCCGGGTTCACCCCTCCACTTT
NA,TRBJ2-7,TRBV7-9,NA,CASSSGPIYEQYF,TGTGCCAGCAGCTCGGGACCTATCTACGAGCAGTACTTC
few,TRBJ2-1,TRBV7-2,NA,CASSLGIESGTQFF,TGTGCCAGCAGCTTAGGAATAGAAAGCGGCACGCAGTTCTTC
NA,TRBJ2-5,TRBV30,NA,CAWSVAEGPWGTQYF,TGTGCCTGGAGTGTGGCGGAGGGACCATGGGGGACCCAGTACTTC
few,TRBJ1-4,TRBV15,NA,CATSRGGYNEKLFF,TGTGCCACCAGCAGAGGCGGGTATAATGAAAAACTGTTTTTT
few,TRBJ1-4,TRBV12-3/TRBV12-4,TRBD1,CASSSQGKGEKLFF,TGTGCCAGCAGCTCACAGGGGAAAGGCGAAAAACTGTTTTTT
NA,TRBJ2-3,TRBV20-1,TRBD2,CSASEGRATDTQYF,TGCAGTGCTAGCGAAGGGAGGGCCACAGATACGCAGTATTTT
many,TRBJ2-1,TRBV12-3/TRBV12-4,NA,CASSLARGILNNEQFF,TGTGCCAGCAGTTTAGCTCGGGGGATACTTAACAATGAGCAGTTCTTC
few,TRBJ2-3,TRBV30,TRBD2,CAWSPGLAGVDTQYF,TGTGCCTGGAGTCCGGGACTAGCGGGAGTAGATACGCAGTATTTT
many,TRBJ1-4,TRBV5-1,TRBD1,CASSLIPRGTGGSNEKLFF,TGCGCCAGCAGTTTGATACCCCGGGGCACAGGGGGCTCTAATGAAAAACTGTTTTTT